The 10 T cell receptor beta chains listed next were all sequenced from one sample in a study of shared clonotypes between healthy human individuals. The data were produced by immunoSEQ multiplex PCR, yet TCRdb's version contains in-frame clones alone and is incomplete. The sample holds about 1.5 million clones, 98% seen once. Sequencing used naive CD4+ T cells sorted from blood. Subset reported: CD45RA+ positively selected. These receptor sequences come from a man aged 25-45 years in good health.

The chain uses TRBV6-5 and TRBJ2-3; D may be TRBD2 (7 bases). CDR1 is MNHEY and CDR2 is SVGAGI in the germline V gene. Trimming took off 11 bases at V and 6 bases at J, with 21 bases between the two ends. The CDR3 sequence is 14 residues long. The DNA for the CDR3 is TGTGCCTGCCGGGGGGCGGGGAAAATGGATACGCAGTATTTT. Translated, it gives CACRGAGKMDTQYF.

The CDR3 reads CASSRSSSGNTIYF. The CDR3 coding sequence is TGTGCCAGCAGCCGTAGCAGCTCTGGAAACACCATATATTTT. The V gene is TRBV6-6, the J gene TRBJ1-3; D is ambiguous. The V gene lost 6 bases and the J gene lost 0 bases, with 9 bases spanning the gap. CDR3 size: 14 residues. CDR1 is MNHNY and CDR2 is SVGAGI in the germline V gene (reference sequence).

The CDR3 is CASSLVGAEWGTDTQYF. CDR3 bases: TGTGCCAGCAGCTTAGTCGGGGCGGAGTGGGGCACAGATACGCAGTATTTT. This chain links TRBV7-6 with TRBJ2-3; D tentatively fits TRBD1 or TRBD2 (5 bases each). Trimming took off 1 base at V and 1 base at J, with 15 bases between the two ends. Germline CDR1 and CDR2: SGHVS and FNYEAQ. The CDR3 contains 17 residues. The full variable domain, completed using reference TRBV7-6 and TRBJ2-3, is GAGVSQSPRYKVTKRGQDVALRCDPISGHVSLYWYRQALGQGPEFLTYFNYEAQQDKSGLPNDRFSAERPEGSISTLTIQRTEQRDSAMYRCASSLVGAEWGTDTQYFGPGTRLTVL.

The rearrangement uses TRBV2 and TRBJ2-7, with 8 positions matching TRBD1. This CDR3 has 14 amino acids. CDR1 is SNHLY, CDR2 FYNNEI, per germline. V lost 4 bases to trimming and J lost 2 bases; unmatched junction nucleotides: 4. In DNA, the CDR3 is TGTGCCAGCAGTGGGGACAGGTTGACCTACGAGCAGTACTTC. This translates into CASSGDRLTYEQYF.

This clone was seen a single time. This chain links TRBV19 with TRBJ2-5; 11 bases align to TRBD1. The junction had 5 bases not matched to a gene; V was cut back by 6 bases and J by 5 bases. This CDR3 contains 14 residues. Germline CDR1 and CDR2: LNHDA and SQIVND (reference sequence). CDR3 in amino acids: CASSLGQGAETQYF. The CDR3 nucleotides read TGTGCCAGTAGCCTAGGACAGGGGGCTGAGACCCAGTACTTC.

The chain recombines TRBV19 with TRBJ1-4; 7 bases match TRBD1. After removal of 7 bases from V and 5 bases from J, the junction contained 10 bases not matched to a gene. This CDR3 is 15 amino acids long. Looked up from germline, CDR1 is LNHDA and CDR2 is SQIVND (reference sequence). The CDR3 DNA sequence: TGTGCCAGTACCCCACCTGGGACAGTAAATGAAAAACTGTTTTTT. The encoded protein is CASTPPGTVNEKLFF.

The rearrangement joins TRBV5-1 to TRBJ2-1; 14 nucleotides match TRBD2. Germline loops: CDR1 SGHRS, CDR2 YFSETQ. Trimming cost V 4 bases and J 15 bases; bases outside gene matches: 12. CDR3 size: 15 residues. In DNA, the CDR3 is TGCGCCAGCAGCCCCTTGGGACTAGCGGGAGAGACGGGGTTCTTC. This codes for CASSPLGLAGETGFF.

This chain links TRBV7-9 with TRBJ1-4; unclear D gene. The CDR3 contains 14 residues. Trimming removed 1 base from V and 4 bases from J, with 7 bases in between. CDR1 is SEHNR and CDR2 is FQNEAQ in the germline V gene (reference sequence). The CDR3 coding sequence is TGTGCCAGCAGCTTAGTAAGCCATAATGAAAAACTGTTTTTT. Protein sequence: CASSLVSHNEKLFF.

The genes are TRBV5-1 and TRBJ2-1, with 15 bases lining up with TRBD2. This CDR3 spans 18 amino acids. Germline CDR1 SGHRS, CDR2 YFSETQ. The V and J ends lost 3 bases and 0 bases, in that order; junction bases with no gene match: 4. The CDR3, as DNA: TGCGCCAGCAGCTGGGGACTAGCGGGGGGAAGCTCCTACAATGAGCAGTTCTTC. Translation: CASSWGLAGGSSYNEQFF.

The rearrangement joins TRBV6-5 to TRBJ1-5, with D uncertain. Germline V CDR1 and CDR2: MNHEY, SVGAGI. The CDR3 loop spans 15 amino acids. Trimming removed 5 bases from V and 2 bases from J, with 13 bases in between. The CDR3 nucleotides are TGTGCCAGCAGTAGGCGGGCCTCAGGCAATCAGCCCCAGCATTTT. Its translation: CASSRRASGNQPQHF.